This TCR beta chain derives from a study of circulating and synovial CD4+ cells in juvenile arthritis (dated by TCRdb to the mid-2010s). Context from the whole study: TCRbeta CDR3 repertoires of circulating HLA-DR+ CD4 T cells, bulk blood CD4 T cells and synovial CD4 T cells were compared within each patient. Repertoire sequencing was performed with the aim of confirming enrichment of synovial clonotypes in a circulating synovial-like CD4 T cell subset.

The sequenced samples came from patients who had active juvenile idiopathic arthritis. Sorting was carried out immediately after cells were thawed, and dead cells were excluded with Live/Dead Fixable Near-IR Stain. Overall study results and their limits: Compared with bulk blood CD4 repertoires, both the synovial and the circulating pathogenic-like lymphocyte repertoires were less diverse, and some CPL samples were as oligoclonal as synovium. Because overlap with synovium rose as sequencing depth increased, the measured fractions of shared clonotypes likely underestimated the overlap of the full repertoire. Circulating pathogenic-like lymphocytes clustered together with synovial T cells, and compared with bulk blood, the circulating pathogenic-like lymphocytes shared a substantially higher fraction of CDR3 sequences with synovium. Because T cell genome counts differed by at least an order of magnitude between CPL and bulk blood CD4 samples, sample-size effects were addressed. Traditional Vbeta family usage analysis did not detect the difference between circulating pathogenic-like lymphocytes and bulk blood T cells.

A note on this clone: Its antigen is currently not known. Base qualities are not provided; no much larger clone lies one nucleotide away.

V is pruned by 2 bases and J by 3 bases, leaving 9 bases of the junction without a gene match. Sequences SGHNT (CDR1) and YYREEE (CDR2) are obtained from the germline V gene (reference sequence). The CDR3 spans 16 residues, from the cysteine through the phenylalanine. The retained sequence is limited to the CDR3, 48 bases, with the frame set at the first base. Library construction relied on the immunoSEQ multiplex PCR assay. An external provider performed TCRbeta CDR3 sequencing as a commercial service. In the source study's methods: The analyses relied on productive nucleotide sequences along with amino acid sequences obtained through in silico translation. To equalise sample size, diversity was assessed as Renyi entropy across alpha values by taking the median of 200 repeated subsamples. Pairwise repertoire distance was calculated as one minus the Chao-modified Jaccard index, correcting for under-sampling, and used for clustering. Frequency-weighted overlap with synovial clonotypes was computed over 200 sample sizes, 200 draws without replacement each, and reported at the smaller sample's size. The clones in this table, taken by TCRdb from immuneACCESS, are in-frame only. Not every clone is retained; where verified, under half of the shortfall comes from an unresolved V gene, and the cause of the rest is unknown. V, J and clone size are taken as reported in that table, and D and trimming were inferred from the DNA itself. A total of 32,000 or so clones appear in this sample, about 96% of them only once. The ten largest clones represent 0.15% to 0.2% of the sample.

The chain was built from TRBV5-4 and TRBJ2-3, and 7 junctional nucleotides match TRBD2. This clonotype was sampled from a human donor with juvenile idiopathic arthritis. Sequenced: CD4+ T cells from blood. CDR3 sequence: CASSFPRRAGTDTQYF. The DNA is TGTGCCAGCAGCTTTCCGAGAAGAGCGGGAACAGATACGCAGTATTTT.